The 25 T cell receptor beta chains below all came from one sample that was sequenced in a study of identical twins. TCRdb redid the calling of the 5' RACE reads with MiXCR, one entry per CDR3 protein. The table lists around 480,000 distinct CDR3 sequences, more than 13% of them singletons. These records were also assigned to another study, of yellow fever vaccine responses in identical twins.

Source material: CD4+ T cells sorted from blood. These receptors were obtained from a young woman in good health.

This clonotype has only one observation. The rearrangement links TRBV7-8 to TRBJ2-5; perhaps TRBD1 as D (5 bases). The CDR3 has 12 residues. V was pared by 10 bases and J by 1 base, with 10 bases between. Per the germline V gene, CDR1 is SGHVS and CDR2 is FQNEAQ. The CDR3 reads CATGFSQETQYF. The CDR3 DNA reads TGTGCCACAGGGTTTAGCCAAGAGACCCAGTACTTC.

The chain has TRBV24-1 and TRBJ2-3; the D is unclear. Trimming removed 3 bases at V and 2 bases at J, with 2 bases between. The CDR3 is 12 residues long. Germline assignment: CDR1 KGHDR and CDR2 SFDVKD. CDR3 in amino acids: CATSDVTDTQYF. Here the CDR3 DNA reads TGTGCCACCAGTGATGTCACAGATACGCAGTATTTT.

The chain carries TRBV13 and TRBJ2-7; D is perhaps TRBD1 (6 bases). The CDR3 has 12 amino acids. CDR1 is PRHDT, CDR2 FYEKMQ, per germline (reference sequence). The V end lost 2 bases, the J end lost 6 bases, and 8 bases lay between the germline ends. CDR3 residues: CASSLRGTEQYF. CDR3 sequence (DNA): TGTGCCAGCAGCTTAAGGGGGACCGAGCAGTACTTC.

This clonotype has a handful of counts. For the CDR3, the DNA is TGTGCCAGCAGTCAGGGGACAGTGGGCTACACCTTC. Translating gives CASSQGTVGYTF. J is TRBJ1-2 and V is TRBV28; 7 bases are shared with TRBD1. V lost 5 bases, J lost 8 bases, and 5 bases stayed unmatched. Germline V gives CDR1 MDHEN, CDR2 SYDVKM. The CDR3 has 12 residues.

This clonotype was counted at least ten times. This chain uses TRBV29-1 with TRBJ2-7, with D perhaps matching TRBD1 (6 bases). The V and J ends lost 4 bases and 3 bases respectively, with 13 bases between them. The CDR3 covers 13 residues. The germline V gene encodes CDR1 SQVTM and CDR2 ANQGSEA. The CDR3 nucleotides read TGCAGCGTTGGGTTGGGACAATACTACGAGCAGTACTTC. It specifies CSVGLGQYYEQYF.

J is TRBJ2-2 and V is TRBV24-1, with 9 bases matching TRBD1. The CDR3 totals 13 residues. The ends lost 9 bases at V and 4 bases at J; junction bases unmatched: 2. Per germline, CDR1 KGHDR and CDR2 SFDVKD. CDR3 amino acids: CATRDRVTGELFF. CDR3 in DNA: TGTGCCACCCGGGACAGGGTCACCGGGGAGCTGTTTTTT.

The chain combines TRBV19 with TRBJ2-1; D possibly matches TRBD1 or TRBD2 (7 bases each). The CDR3 has 13 residues. Germline CDR1 LNHDA, CDR2 SQIVND (reference sequence). The CDR3 loop is CATIGRGRGEQFF. The CDR3 DNA reads as TGTGCAACAATTGGGAGGGGGCGGGGTGAGCAGTTCTTC.

There are a few counts of this clonotype. The chain combines TRBV5-1 with TRBJ1-1; 7 bases line up with TRBD1. V trimming: 6 bases; J trimming: 2 bases; junction bases outside the gene matches: 7. This CDR3 is built from 14 residues. Germline V gives CDR1 SGHRS, CDR2 YFSETQ. The CDR3 region is CASKEGAGNTEAFF. The CDR3 bases are TGCGCCAGCAAAGAGGGGGCGGGTAACACTGAAGCTTTCTTT.

The chain combines TRBV6-1 with TRBJ2-1, with 10 bases that match TRBD1. The V and J ends lost 5 bases and 6 bases, in that order; junction bases with no gene match: 10. Germline CDR1 is MNHNS and CDR2 is SASEGT. The length of the CDR3 is 16 residues. The CDR3 DNA reads TGTGCCAGCAGTAAATGGACAGGGGGTCGGACCAATGAGCAGTTCTTC. Translating it yields CASSKWTGGRTNEQFF.

V usage is TRBV20-1 and J usage is TRBJ2-7; 7 positions match TRBD1. Germline CDR1 is DFQATT and CDR2 is SNEGSKA (reference sequence). J lost 3 bases, V lost 3 bases, and 5 bases had no gene match. This CDR3 comprises 13 residues. The CDR3: CSASRDRIYEQYF. The CDR3, as DNA: TGCAGTGCTAGTCGGGACAGAATCTACGAGCAGTACTTC.

V usage is TRBV29-1 and J usage is TRBJ2-7; no definite D call. The germline V gene has CDR1 SQVTM and CDR2 ANQGSEA. The CDR3 extends over 11 amino acids. Trimming removed 6 bases at V and 8 bases at J, with 14 bases between. CDR3 in amino acids: CSVAGLRQQYF. DNA of the CDR3: TGCAGCGTCGCCGGTTTGCGGCAGCAGTACTTC.

This chain uses TRBV19 with TRBJ2-7; 7 positions match TRBD1. The CDR3 spans 12 residues. Unmatched junction bases numbered 3, after V lost 8 bases and J lost 2 bases. CDR1 LNHDA and CDR2 SQIVND come from the germline V gene (reference sequence). Written as DNA, the CDR3 is TGTGCCAGTTCCGACAGGGCCTACGAGCAGTACTTC. Encoded protein: CASSDRAYEQYF.

The chain is built from TRBV5-1 and TRBJ2-1; 16 nucleotides agree with TRBD2. V lost 3 bases, J lost 10 bases, and 10 bases stayed unmatched. The CDR3 has 17 amino acids. Germline assignment: CDR1 SGHRS and CDR2 YFSETQ. The CDR3 spells CASSSGTSGRALREQFF. CDR3 nucleotides: TGCGCCAGCAGCTCCGGGACTAGCGGGAGGGCCCTCCGGGAGCAGTTCTTC.

In this sample, this clonotype turned up a few times. The genes are TRBV20-1 and TRBJ2-1; D is uncertain. V gave up 6 bases and J gave up 5 bases, with 8 bases separating them. CDR1 and CDR2 from the germline V gene are DFQATT and SNEGSKA (reference sequence). The CDR3 has 11 amino acids. CDR3 region: CSAPLDNEQFF. CDR3 nucleotides: TGCAGTGCACCGCTAGACAATGAGCAGTTCTTC.

This clonotype was seen only a few times. This chain connects TRBV18 to TRBJ2-7; TRBD1 might be the D (5 bases). The germline V gene has CDR1 KGHSH and CDR2 LQKENI. The CDR3 is 13 amino acids. The V gene lost 3 bases and the J gene lost 5 bases, with 11 bases spanning the gap. The CDR3 sequence: CASSPRTHDEQYF. Written as DNA, the CDR3 is TGTGCCAGCTCACCTAGGACACATGACGAGCAGTACTTC. The full variable domain, its missing parts supplied by reference TRBV18 and TRBJ2-7, is NAGVMQNPRHLVRRRGQEARLRCSPMKGHSHVYWYRQLPEEGLKFMVYLQKENIIDESGMPKERFSAEFPKEGPSILRIQQVVRGDSAAYFCASSPRTHDEQYFGPGTRLTVT.

The rearrangement joins TRBV7-9 to TRBJ2-1; the match to TRBD1 covers 7 bases. In germline, CDR1 is SEHNR, CDR2 FQNEAQ (reference sequence). V trimming: 6 bases; J trimming: 10 bases; junction bases outside the gene matches: 12. The CDR3 sequence is 14 residues long. The CDR3 nucleotides read TGTGCCAGCAGTCGGGACAGCCCCCAGCCAGAGCAGTTCTTC. Protein sequence: CASSRDSPQPEQFF.

This clonotype came up many times. The CDR3 DNA reads TGTGCCAGCAGCGTAGAAGGGACTAATGAAAAACTGTTTTTT. Encoded protein: CASSVEGTNEKLFF. The rearrangement links TRBV9 to TRBJ1-4; no clear D. The CDR3 loop spans 14 amino acids. The germline gives CDR1 SGDLS, CDR2 YYNGEE. The V end lost 0 bases, the J end lost 2 bases, and 5 bases lay between the germline ends.

The rearrangement uses TRBV12-3 or TRBV12-4 and TRBJ2-4; D is perhaps TRBD1 or TRBD2 (6 bases each). The V gene lost 3 bases and the J gene lost 1 base, with 16 bases spanning the gap. CDR3 length: 17 amino acids. The CDR3 loop reads CASSFLGLGGAKNIQYF. In nucleotides, the CDR3 is TGTGCCAGCAGTTTTTTGGGGTTAGGGGGGGCCAAAAACATTCAGTACTTC.

The gene calls are TRBV5-5 and TRBJ2-1, with 8 bases aligning to TRBD2. There are 17 residues in the CDR3. Germline V gives CDR1 SGHKS, CDR2 YYEKEE (reference sequence). Trimming removed 4 bases from V and 6 bases from J; junction bases left unmatched: 15. The CDR3 is CASSRAIRAGVRNEQFF. CDR3 nucleotides: TGTGCCAGCAGCAGGGCTATCCGAGCGGGAGTCCGCAATGAGCAGTTCTTC.

In its sample, this clonotype was seen many times. The chain links TRBV20-1 to TRBJ2-1, with D tentatively TRBD2 (6 bases). Germline lookup yields CDR1 DFQATT and CDR2 SNEGSKA (reference sequence). V was shortened by 3 bases and J by 0 bases, with 12 bases between the two germline ends. The CDR3 loop spans 15 amino acids. CDR3 protein: CSASWAGSSYNEQFF. The DNA of the CDR3 is TGCAGTGCTAGTTGGGCGGGGAGCTCCTACAATGAGCAGTTCTTC.

The gene calls are TRBV3-1 and TRBJ1-3; 8 bases are a match to TRBD1. Germline values: CDR1 LGHDT, CDR2 YNNKEL (reference sequence). J lost 0 bases, V lost 4 bases, and 5 bases had no gene match. This CDR3 contains 16 residues. The DNA of the CDR3 is TGTGCCAGCAGCCGAACAGGGGGAACCTCTGGAAACACCATATATTTT. Translating gives CASSRTGGTSGNTIYF.

The rearrangement joins TRBV15 to TRBJ2-1; no definite D call. The CDR3 is made up of 17 amino acids. Per the germline V gene, CDR1 is LNHNV and CDR2 is YYDKDF (reference sequence). Trimming stripped 0 bases from V and 0 bases from J, with 12 bases between. The CDR3: CATSRDRTSSSYNEQFF. The CDR3 nucleotides read TGTGCCACCAGCAGAGATAGGACGTCGAGCTCCTACAATGAGCAGTTCTTC. Drawing the rest from reference TRBV15 and TRBJ2-1, the complete variable domain is DAMVIQNPRYQVTQFGKPVTLSCSQTLNHNVMYWYQQKSSQAPKLLFHYYDKDFNNEADTPDNFQSRRPNTSFCFLDIRSPGLGDTAMYLCATSRDRTSSSYNEQFFGPGTRLTVL.

This clonotype was found many times. J is TRBJ1-5 and V is TRBV18; D is unresolved. The CDR3 extends over 13 amino acids. The V gene's germline CDR1 is KGHSH and CDR2 LQKENI. Trimming removed 1 base from V and 5 bases from J, with 6 bases in between. The CDR3 spells CASSPQDDQPQHF. The CDR3 DNA reads TGTGCCAGCTCACCACAGGACGATCAGCCCCAGCATTTT.

The sample holds many counts of this clonotype. The DNA for the CDR3 is TGCGCCAGCAGACTGGGCAGCACTACGAACAATGAGCAGTTCTTC. It is translated as CASRLGSTTNNEQFF. The J gene is TRBJ2-1, the V gene TRBV5-1; D gene uncertain. Germline V gene sequence: CDR1 SGHRS, CDR2 YFSETQ. The CDR3 consists of 15 residues. The V end lost 5 bases, the J end lost 5 bases, and 17 bases lay between the germline ends.

V gene TRBV5-1 combines with J gene TRBJ2-5; TRBD1 might be the D (5 bases). Germline CDR1 is SGHRS and CDR2 is YFSETQ. The CDR3 runs to 15 residues. The V end lost 1 base, the J end lost 1 base, and 11 bases lay between the germline ends. DNA of the CDR3: TGCGCCAGCAGCTTGAATGGGGCCTCCCAAGAGACCCAGTACTTC. Encoded protein: CASSLNGASQETQYF.